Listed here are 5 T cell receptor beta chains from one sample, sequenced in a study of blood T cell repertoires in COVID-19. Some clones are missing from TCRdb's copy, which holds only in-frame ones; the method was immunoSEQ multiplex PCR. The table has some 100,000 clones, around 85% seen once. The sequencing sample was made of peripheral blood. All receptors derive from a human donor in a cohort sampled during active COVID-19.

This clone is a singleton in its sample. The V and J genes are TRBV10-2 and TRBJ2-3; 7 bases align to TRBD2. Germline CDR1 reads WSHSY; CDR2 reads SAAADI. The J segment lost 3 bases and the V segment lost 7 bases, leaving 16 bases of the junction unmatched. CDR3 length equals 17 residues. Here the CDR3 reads CASTRREGGSITDTQYF. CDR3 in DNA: TGCGCCAGCACCCGAAGGGAGGGCGGGAGTATTACAGATACGCAGTATTTT.

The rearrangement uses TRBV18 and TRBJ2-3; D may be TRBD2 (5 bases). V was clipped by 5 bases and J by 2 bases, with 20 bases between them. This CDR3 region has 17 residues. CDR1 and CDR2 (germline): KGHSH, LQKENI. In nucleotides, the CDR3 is TGTGCCAGCTCAATCGCGCCGAGCTCCGGGGTCACAGATACGCAGTATTTT. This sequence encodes CASSIAPSSGVTDTQYF.

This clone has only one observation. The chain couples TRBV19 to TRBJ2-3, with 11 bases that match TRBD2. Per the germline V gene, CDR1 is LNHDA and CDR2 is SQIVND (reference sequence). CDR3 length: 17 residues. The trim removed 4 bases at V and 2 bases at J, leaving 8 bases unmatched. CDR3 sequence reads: CASSKGLAGGFTDTQYF. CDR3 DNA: TGTGCCAGTAGTAAGGGGCTAGCGGGGGGCTTCACAGATACGCAGTATTTT.

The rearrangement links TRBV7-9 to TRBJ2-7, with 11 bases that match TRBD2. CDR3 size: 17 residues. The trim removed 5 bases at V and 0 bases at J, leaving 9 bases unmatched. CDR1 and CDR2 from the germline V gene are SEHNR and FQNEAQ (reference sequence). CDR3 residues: CASSRGTSGADSYEQYF. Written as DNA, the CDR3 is TGTGCCAGCAGCCGAGGGACTAGCGGAGCGGACTCCTACGAGCAGTACTTC.

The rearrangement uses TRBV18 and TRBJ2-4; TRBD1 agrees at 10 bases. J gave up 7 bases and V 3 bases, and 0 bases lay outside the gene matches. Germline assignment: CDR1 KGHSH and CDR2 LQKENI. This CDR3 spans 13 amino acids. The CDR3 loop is CASSPGQGNIQYF. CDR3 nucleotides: TGTGCCAGCTCACCGGGACAGGGGAACATTCAGTACTTC.